This T cell receptor beta chain stems from a study of T cells in Graves' hyperthyroidism and ophthalmopathy (dated by TCRdb to between 2019 and 2020). Regarding the research as a whole: Peripheral blood samples were taken at initial diagnosis, before any treatment was given. A discovery cohort of roughly 96 patients, about 40 with Graves' ophthalmopathy and 57 with stable Graves' hyperthyroidism, was used to find distinguishing TCR V-J signatures. Whether ophthalmopathy could be predicted prospectively was tested in an independent validation cohort made up of about 20 hyperthyroidism patients plus 17 patients who later progressed to ophthalmopathy. The approximately 95 discovery patients were divided at random into training and test sets in a 7:3 ratio. In about six Graves' hyperthyroidism patients, the study also compared T-cell repertoires from thyroid tissue with T-cell repertoires from blood. After sampling, hyperthyroidism patients received methimazole starting at 30 mg daily, and ophthalmopathy patients received high-dose intravenous methylprednisolone. According to the paper, TCR Vbeta CDR3 sequencing was carried out on roughly 130 peripheral blood samples, which came from approximately 41 ophthalmopathy, 80 or so hyperthyroidism and approximately 17 progressor patients.

The TCR beta CDR3 regions were amplified from RNA transcripts. The first round of RT-PCR for the TCR CDR3 was performed with the HTBI primer set and the Qiagen OneStep RT-PCR kit. Libraries were constructed in a second round of multiplex PCR, after which size selection and purification were carried out. Sequencing of the libraries was done on an Illumina HiSeq2000 using paired-end 100 bp reads. Concerning the study's data processing: SOAPnuke was used to process the raw data, removing reads that contained adapters or uncalled bases, had a mean Phred below 15, or lacked an exact match to the constant primer or identifier. COPE v1.2.5 was used to merge high-quality paired reads, and clonotypes were defined as unique nucleotide sequences. Clonotypes were aligned to IMGT TRBV, TRBD and TRBJ reference segments using MiTCR v1.1. The analysis was restricted to V-J combinations with a frequency above 0.0001, which together covered 99% to 99.2% of the repertoires. A TCS score was defined as the ratio between F50 (clonal expansion) and ExV (chaos), using BLOSUM62-based TCRdist between CDR3 peptides within each V-J. Welch's t-statistics and random forest reduced roughly 500 V-J features to 13, which were used in a naive Bayes classifier (R e1071). The raw public reads went through TCRdb reprocessing: fastp at Q25, MiXCR clone calling, in-frame beta chains kept. Each entry is one CDR3 protein sequence, shown with its most common DNA and genes. The V and J calls reflect TCRdb's pipeline rather than the authors' work. The sample data list around 500,000 distinct CDR3 sequences, and 12% to 15% of these were observed just once. The ten largest make up roughly 13% of the sample.

Cut back by 7 bases and 0 bases, the V and J ends lie 9 bases apart. The CDR3 goes from the cysteine to the phenylalanine over 14 residues. Just CDR3 DNA is preserved here, 42 bases in frame from base 1. There are many counts of this clonotype. Its antigen specificity is not known. Base qualities are not recorded, but no much larger clone differs from it by a single base. Paper-wide results and their limitations: Most expanded thyroid clonotypes (frequency above 0.001) were also found in blood, which suggests that blood repertoires may mirror thyroid immune responses. A model built on a 13 V-J signature distinguished ophthalmopathy from stable hyperthyroidism, reaching around 90% sensitivity and about 81% specificity in cross-validation and 80%/75% in testing. No statistical method was used to set the sample size in advance, and investigators knew the group allocation. In validation, progression to ophthalmopathy was predicted by the model with 55% to 71% sensitivity and roughly 76% specificity, a median of about 6 months before onset.

A patient counted as having stable Graves' hyperthyroidism if no progression to ophthalmopathy occurred over 18 months of follow-up. The hyperthyroidism patients were between 18 and 65 years old and newly diagnosed, with a disease duration of less than 2 months. The study excluded patients with uncontrolled infections, other autoimmune diseases, pregnancy or lactation. Clinical symptoms, serum thyroxine and TRAb, thyroid ultrasound, and orbital computed tomography formed the basis for the diagnoses. Ficoll-Paque density gradient centrifugation was used to isolate PBMCs from about 9 ml of fresh peripheral blood. Total RNA was extracted using Trizol reagent, and RNA quality was assessed on an Agilent 2100 Bioanalyzer.

Sequenced material: blood. This clonotype was sampled from a woman between 35 and 50 years old with Graves' hyperthyroidism. The chain uses TRBV12-3 or TRBV12-4 and TRBJ1-4; the D segment cannot be called with confidence. The nucleotides read TGTGCCAGCACCCTGTGGACAACTAATGAAAAACTGTTTTTT. The encoded protein is CASTLWTTNEKLFF.